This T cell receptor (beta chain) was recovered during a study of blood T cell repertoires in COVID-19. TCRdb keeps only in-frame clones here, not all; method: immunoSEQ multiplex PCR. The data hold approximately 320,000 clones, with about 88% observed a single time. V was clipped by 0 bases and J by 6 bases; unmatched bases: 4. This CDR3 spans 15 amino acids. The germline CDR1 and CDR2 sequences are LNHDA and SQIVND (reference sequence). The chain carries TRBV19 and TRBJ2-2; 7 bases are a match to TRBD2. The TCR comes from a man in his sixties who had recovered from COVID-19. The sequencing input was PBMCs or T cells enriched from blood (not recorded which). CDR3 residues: CASSIDPGRAGELFF. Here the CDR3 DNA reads TGTGCCAGTAGTATAGACCCGGGGAGGGCCGGGGAGCTGTTTTTT.